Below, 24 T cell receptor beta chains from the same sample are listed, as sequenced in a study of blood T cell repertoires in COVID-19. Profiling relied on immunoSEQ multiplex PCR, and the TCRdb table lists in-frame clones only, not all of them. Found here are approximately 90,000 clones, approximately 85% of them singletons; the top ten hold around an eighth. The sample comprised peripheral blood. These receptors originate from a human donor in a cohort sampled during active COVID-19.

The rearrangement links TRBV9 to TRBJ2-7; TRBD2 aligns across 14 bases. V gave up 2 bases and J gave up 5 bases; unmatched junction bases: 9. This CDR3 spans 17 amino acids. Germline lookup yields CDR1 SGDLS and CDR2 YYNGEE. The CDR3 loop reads CASSVGLAGGSPHEQYF. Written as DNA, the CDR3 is TGTGCCAGCAGCGTCGGACTAGCGGGAGGCTCCCCCCACGAGCAGTACTTC. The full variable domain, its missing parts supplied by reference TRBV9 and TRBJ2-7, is DSGVTQTPKHLITATGQRVTLRCSPRSGDLSVYWYQQSLDQGLQFLIQYYNGEERAKGNILERFSAQQFPDLHSELNLSSLELGDSALYFCASSVGLAGGSPHEQYFGPGTRLTVT.

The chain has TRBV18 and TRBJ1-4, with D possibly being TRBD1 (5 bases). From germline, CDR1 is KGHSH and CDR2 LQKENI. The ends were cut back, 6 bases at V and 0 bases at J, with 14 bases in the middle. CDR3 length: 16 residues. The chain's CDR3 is CASSEIGGATNEKLFF. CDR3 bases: TGTGCCAGCTCCGAGATTGGAGGGGCAACTAATGAAAAACTGTTTTTT.

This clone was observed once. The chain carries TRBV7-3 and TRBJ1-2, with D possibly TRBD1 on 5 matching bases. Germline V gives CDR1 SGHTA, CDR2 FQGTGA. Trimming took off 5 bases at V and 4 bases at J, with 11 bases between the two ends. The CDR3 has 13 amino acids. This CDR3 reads CASSPDKFYGYTF. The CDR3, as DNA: TGTGCCAGCAGCCCGGACAAGTTCTATGGCTACACCTTC.

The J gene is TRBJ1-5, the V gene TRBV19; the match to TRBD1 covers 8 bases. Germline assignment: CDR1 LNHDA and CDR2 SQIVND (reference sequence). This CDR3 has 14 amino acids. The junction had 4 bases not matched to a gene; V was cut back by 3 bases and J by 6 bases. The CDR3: CASSMTGETQPQHF. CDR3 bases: TGTGCCAGTAGTATGACAGGGGAAACTCAGCCCCAGCATTTT.

The chain's CDR3 is CASTPVHLDGSRGAQHF. CDR3 DNA sequence: TGCGCCAGCACCCCCGTACACCTGGACGGGTCCCGGGGGGCCCAGCATTTT. The genes are TRBV5-1 and TRBJ1-5; the D gene is possibly TRBD1 (5 bases). Germline-derived CDR1 and CDR2 are SGHRS and YFSETQ. Deletions cut 6 bases from V and 11 bases from J, with 30 bases between. The CDR3 consists of 17 residues.

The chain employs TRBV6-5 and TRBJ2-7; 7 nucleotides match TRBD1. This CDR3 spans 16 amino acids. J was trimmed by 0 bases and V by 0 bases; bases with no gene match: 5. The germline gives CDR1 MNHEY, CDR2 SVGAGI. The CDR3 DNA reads TGTGCCAGCAGTTACTCCGGACAGGTGAGCTCCTACGAGCAGTACTTC. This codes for CASSYSGQVSSYEQYF.

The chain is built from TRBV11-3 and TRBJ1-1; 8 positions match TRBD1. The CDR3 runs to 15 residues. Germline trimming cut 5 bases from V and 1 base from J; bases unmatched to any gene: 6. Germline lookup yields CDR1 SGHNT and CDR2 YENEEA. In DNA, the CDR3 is TGTGCCAGCAGCCGTTCGGGACAGGCGAACACTGAAGCTTTCTTT. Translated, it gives CASSRSGQANTEAFF.

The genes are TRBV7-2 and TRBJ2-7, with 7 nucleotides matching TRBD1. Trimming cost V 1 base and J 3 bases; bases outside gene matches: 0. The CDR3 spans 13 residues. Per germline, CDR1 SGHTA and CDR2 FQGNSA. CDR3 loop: CASSLGTGYEQYF. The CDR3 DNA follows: TGTGCCAGCAGCTTAGGGACAGGCTACGAGCAGTACTTC.

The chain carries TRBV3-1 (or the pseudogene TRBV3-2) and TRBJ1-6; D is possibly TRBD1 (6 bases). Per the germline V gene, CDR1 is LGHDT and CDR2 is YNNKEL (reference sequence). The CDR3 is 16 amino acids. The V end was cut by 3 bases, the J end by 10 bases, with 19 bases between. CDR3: CASSQASTGGESPLHF. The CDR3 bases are TGTGCCAGCAGCCAGGCCTCGACAGGAGGTGAATCACCCCTCCACTTT.

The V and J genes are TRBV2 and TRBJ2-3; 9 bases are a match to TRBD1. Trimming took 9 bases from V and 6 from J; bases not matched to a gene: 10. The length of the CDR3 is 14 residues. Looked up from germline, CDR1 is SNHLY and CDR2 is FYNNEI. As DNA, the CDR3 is TGTGCCAGACAGGGGGCGTCGAATAGGGATACGCAGTATTTT. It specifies CARQGASNRDTQYF.

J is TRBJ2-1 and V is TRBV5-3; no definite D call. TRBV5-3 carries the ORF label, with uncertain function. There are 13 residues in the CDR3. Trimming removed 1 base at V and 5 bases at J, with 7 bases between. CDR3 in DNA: TGTGCCAGAAGCTTGCCTACGAACAATGAGCAGTTCTTC. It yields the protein CARSLPTNNEQFF.

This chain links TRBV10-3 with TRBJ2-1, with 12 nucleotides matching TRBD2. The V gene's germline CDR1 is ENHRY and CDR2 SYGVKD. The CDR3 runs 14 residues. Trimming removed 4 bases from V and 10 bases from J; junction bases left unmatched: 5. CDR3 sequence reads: CAISVRLAGEEQFF. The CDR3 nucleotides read TGTGCCATCAGTGTGCGACTAGCGGGAGAAGAGCAGTTCTTC.

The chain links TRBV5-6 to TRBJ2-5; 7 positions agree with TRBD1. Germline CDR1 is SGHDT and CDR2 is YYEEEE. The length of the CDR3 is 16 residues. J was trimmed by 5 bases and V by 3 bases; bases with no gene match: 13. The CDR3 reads CASSSVSGTVGETQYF. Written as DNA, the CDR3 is TGTGCCAGCAGCTCCGTTTCCGGGACAGTAGGCGAGACCCAGTACTTC.

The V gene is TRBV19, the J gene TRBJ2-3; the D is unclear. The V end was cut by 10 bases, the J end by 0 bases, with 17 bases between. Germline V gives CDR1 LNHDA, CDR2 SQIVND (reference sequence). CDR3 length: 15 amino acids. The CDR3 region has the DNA TGTGCCACTCGCACGGGTCTCACTAGCACAGATACGCAGTATTTT. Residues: CATRTGLTSTDTQYF.

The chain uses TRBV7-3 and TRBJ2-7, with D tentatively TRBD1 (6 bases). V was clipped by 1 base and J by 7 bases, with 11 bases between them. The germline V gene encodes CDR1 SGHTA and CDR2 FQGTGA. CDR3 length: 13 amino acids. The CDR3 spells CASSLSRGGEQYF. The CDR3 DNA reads TGTGCCAGCAGCTTAAGCAGGGGCGGAGAGCAGTACTTC. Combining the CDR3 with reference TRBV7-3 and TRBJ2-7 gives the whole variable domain GAGVSQTPSNKVTEKGKYVELRCDPISGHTALYWYRQSLGQGPEFLIYFQGTGAADDSGLPNDRFFAVRPEGSVSTLKIQRTERGDSAVYLCASSLSRGGEQYFGPGTRLTVT.

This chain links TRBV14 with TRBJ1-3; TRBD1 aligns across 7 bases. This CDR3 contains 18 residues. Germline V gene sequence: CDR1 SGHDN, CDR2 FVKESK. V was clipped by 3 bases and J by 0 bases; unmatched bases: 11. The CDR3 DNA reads TGTGCCAGCAGCCACCCAGGGGGTTCGGACCCCTCTGGAAACACCATATATTTT. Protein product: CASSHPGGSDPSGNTIYF.

Here the CDR3 DNA reads TGTGCCAGCAGCGTGGCTAGCGGGGCGAACACCGGGGAGCTGTTTTTT. This codes for CASSVASGANTGELFF. The chain carries TRBV9 and TRBJ2-2; 9 positions match TRBD2. The CDR3 runs to 16 residues. V shed 2 bases and J 0 bases; nucleotides not matched to a gene: 2. CDR1 and CDR2 from the germline V gene are SGDLS and YYNGEE.

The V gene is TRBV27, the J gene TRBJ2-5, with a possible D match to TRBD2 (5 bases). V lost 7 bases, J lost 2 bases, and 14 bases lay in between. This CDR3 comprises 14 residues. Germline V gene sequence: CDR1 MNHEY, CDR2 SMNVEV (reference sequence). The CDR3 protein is CASINGLIQETQYF. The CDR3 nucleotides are TGTGCCAGCATCAATGGACTCATTCAAGAGACCCAGTACTTC.

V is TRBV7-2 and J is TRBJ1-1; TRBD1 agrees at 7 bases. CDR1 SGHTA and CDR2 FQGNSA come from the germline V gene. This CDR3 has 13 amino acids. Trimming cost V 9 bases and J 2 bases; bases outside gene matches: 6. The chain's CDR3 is CARGPGGNTEAFF. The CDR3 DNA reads TGTGCCAGGGGGCCAGGGGGAAACACTGAAGCTTTCTTT.

Here the CDR3 DNA reads TGCAGCGTTGTCCCCCGCAGCCACGGGAATGAGCAGTTCTTC. The encoded protein is CSVVPRSHGNEQFF. The chain is built from TRBV29-1 and TRBJ2-1; D remains ambiguous. Trimming shortened V by 4 bases and J by 7 bases, and 17 bases separated the two germline ends. This CDR3 comprises 14 residues. Germline CDR1 reads SQVTM; CDR2 reads ANQGSEA.

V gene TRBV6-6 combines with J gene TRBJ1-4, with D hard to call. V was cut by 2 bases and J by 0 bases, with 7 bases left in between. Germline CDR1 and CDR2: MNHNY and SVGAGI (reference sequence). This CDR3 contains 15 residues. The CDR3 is CASSYGDPTNEKLFF. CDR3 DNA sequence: TGTGCCAGCAGTTACGGAGACCCAACTAATGAAAAACTGTTTTTT.

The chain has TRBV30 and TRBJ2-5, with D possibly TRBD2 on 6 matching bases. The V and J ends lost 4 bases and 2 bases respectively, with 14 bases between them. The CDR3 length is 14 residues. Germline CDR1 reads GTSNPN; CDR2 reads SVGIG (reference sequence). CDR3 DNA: TGTGCCTGGATAGAAGCAGGACTACAAGAGACCCAGTACTTC. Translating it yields CAWIEAGLQETQYF.

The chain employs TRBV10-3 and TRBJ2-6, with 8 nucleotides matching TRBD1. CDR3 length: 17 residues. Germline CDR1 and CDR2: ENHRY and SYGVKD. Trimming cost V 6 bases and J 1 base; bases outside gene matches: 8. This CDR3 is CAIRTGARLSGANVLTF. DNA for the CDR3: TGTGCCATCAGGACAGGGGCCCGATTATCTGGGGCCAACGTCCTGACTTTC.

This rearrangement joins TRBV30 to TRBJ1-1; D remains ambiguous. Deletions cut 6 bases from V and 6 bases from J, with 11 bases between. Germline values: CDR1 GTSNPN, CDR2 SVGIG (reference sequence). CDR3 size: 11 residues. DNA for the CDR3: TGTGCCTGTACACCTTTCGCTGAAGCTTTCTTT. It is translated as CACTPFAEAFF.